Included here is one T cell receptor beta chain sequence, with context. Its specificity is not known. This specimen belongs to a study of T cell responses to AZD1222 COVID-19 vaccine. Findings and caveats of the study: At baseline, just five or six AZD1222 recipients tested seropositive.

Method: immunoSEQ multiplex PCR; TCRdb's copy keeps in-frame clones and lacks some. The sample gives about 150,000 clones, approximately 90% of which show up once; about 1.7% is in the top ten. The V and J ends lost 6 bases and 1 base, in that order; junction bases with no gene match: 9. Germline loops: CDR1 SEHNR, CDR2 FQNEAQ (reference sequence). The CDR3 has 17 residues. The origin of this receptor is an adult in good health. Source: peripheral blood, taken on day 0 of AZD1222 vaccination. The rearrangement joins TRBV7-9 to TRBJ2-2; 9 nucleotides align to TRBD1. The CDR3 region is CASRKRTGAQNTGELFF. The CDR3 DNA reads as TGTGCCAGCAGGAAGAGGACAGGGGCGCAGAACACCGGGGAGCTGTTTTTT. Full variable domain (remainder filled in from reference TRBV7-9 and TRBJ2-2): DTGVSQNPRHKITKRGQNVTFRCDPISEHNRLYWYRQTLGQGPEFLTYFQNEAQLEKSRLLSDRFSAERPKGSFSTLEIQRTEQGDSAMYLCASRKRTGAQNTGELFFGEGSRLTVL.